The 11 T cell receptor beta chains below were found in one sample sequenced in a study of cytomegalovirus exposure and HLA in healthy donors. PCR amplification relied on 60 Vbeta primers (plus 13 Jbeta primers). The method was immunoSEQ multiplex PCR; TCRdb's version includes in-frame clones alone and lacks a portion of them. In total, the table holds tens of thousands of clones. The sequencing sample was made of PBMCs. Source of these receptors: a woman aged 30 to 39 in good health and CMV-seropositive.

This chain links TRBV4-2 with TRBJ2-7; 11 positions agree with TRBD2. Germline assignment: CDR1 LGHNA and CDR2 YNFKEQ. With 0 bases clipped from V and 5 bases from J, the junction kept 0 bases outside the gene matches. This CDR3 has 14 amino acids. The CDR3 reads CASSQELAGDEQYF. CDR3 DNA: TGTGCCAGCAGCCAAGAACTAGCGGGAGACGAGCAGTACTTC.

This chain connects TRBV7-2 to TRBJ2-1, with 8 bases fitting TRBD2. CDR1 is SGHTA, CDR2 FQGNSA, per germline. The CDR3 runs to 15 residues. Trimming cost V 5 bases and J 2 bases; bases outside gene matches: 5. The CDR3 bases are TGTGCCAGCAGCATCACTAGCGGACCCTACAATGAGCAGTTCTTC. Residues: CASSITSGPYNEQFF.

The CDR3 sequence is CAEVAGGPYEQYF. CDR3 DNA sequence: TGTGCCGAGGTAGCGGGAGGGCCCTACGAGCAGTACTTC. The chain recombines TRBV30 with TRBJ2-7, with TRBD2 matching 11 bases. V lost 8 bases to trimming and J lost 2 bases; unmatched junction nucleotides: 5. CDR1 is GTSNPN, CDR2 SVGIG, per germline (reference sequence). This CDR3 is 13 amino acids long.

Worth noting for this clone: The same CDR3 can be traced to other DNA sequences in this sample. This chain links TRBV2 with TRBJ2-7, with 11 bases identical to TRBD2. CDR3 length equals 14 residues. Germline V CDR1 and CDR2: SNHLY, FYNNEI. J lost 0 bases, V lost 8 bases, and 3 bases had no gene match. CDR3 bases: TGTGCCAGCTCCGGGACTAGCGGCTCCTACGAGCAGTACTTC. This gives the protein CASSGTSGSYEQYF.

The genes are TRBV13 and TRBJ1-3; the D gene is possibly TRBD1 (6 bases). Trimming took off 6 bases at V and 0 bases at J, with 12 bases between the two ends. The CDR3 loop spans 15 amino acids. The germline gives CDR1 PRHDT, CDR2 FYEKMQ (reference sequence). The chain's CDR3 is CASRKQGVSGNTIYF. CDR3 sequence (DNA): TGTGCCAGCAGGAAACAGGGCGTCTCTGGAAACACCATATATTTT.

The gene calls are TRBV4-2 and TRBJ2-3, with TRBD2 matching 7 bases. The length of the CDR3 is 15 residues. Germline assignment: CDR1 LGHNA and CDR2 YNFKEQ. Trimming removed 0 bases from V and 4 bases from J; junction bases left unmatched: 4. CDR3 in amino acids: CASSQDAGVADTQYF. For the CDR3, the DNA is TGTGCCAGCAGCCAAGATGCGGGGGTGGCAGATACGCAGTATTTT.

The CDR3 nucleotides read TGTGCCAGCAGTGAATTCGCAGGGCGAGAGCCTTACGAGCAGTACTTC. Protein: CASSEFAGREPYEQYF. The chain combines TRBV2 with TRBJ2-7; a possible D gene is TRBD1 (5 bases). In germline, CDR1 is SNHLY, CDR2 FYNNEI. Trimming shortened V by 2 bases and J by 4 bases, and 18 bases separated the two germline ends. The length of the CDR3 is 16 residues.

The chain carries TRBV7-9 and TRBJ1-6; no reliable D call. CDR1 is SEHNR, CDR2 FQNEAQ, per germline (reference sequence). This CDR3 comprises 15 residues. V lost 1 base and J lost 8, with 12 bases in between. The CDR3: CASSLGTSDDSPLHF. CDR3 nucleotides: TGTGCCAGCAGCTTAGGAACCTCAGATGATTCACCCCTCCACTTT.

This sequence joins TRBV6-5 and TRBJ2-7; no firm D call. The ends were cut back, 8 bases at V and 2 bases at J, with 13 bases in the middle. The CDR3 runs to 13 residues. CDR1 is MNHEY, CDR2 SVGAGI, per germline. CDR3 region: CASGTADAYEQYF. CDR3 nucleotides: TGTGCCAGCGGTACGGCGGATGCCTACGAGCAGTACTTC.

CDR3 residues: CASSLATSYNEQFF. DNA of the CDR3: TGTGCCAGCAGCTTAGCGACTAGCTACAATGAGCAGTTCTTC. The V call is TRBV7-9, the J call TRBJ2-1, with D possibly matching TRBD2 (6 bases). The germline gives CDR1 SEHNR, CDR2 FQNEAQ (reference sequence). V was cut by 0 bases and J by 3 bases, with 6 bases left in between. The CDR3 has 14 amino acids.

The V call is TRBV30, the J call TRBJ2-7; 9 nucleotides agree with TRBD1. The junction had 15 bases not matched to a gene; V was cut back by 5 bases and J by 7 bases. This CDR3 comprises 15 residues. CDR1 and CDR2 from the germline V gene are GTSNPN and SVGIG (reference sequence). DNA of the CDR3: TGTGCCTGGGGACAGGGGAGAAGAGGGGCGGGAGAGCAGTACTTC. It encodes CAWGQGRRGAGEQYF.